Listed here are 15 T cell receptor beta chains from one sample, sequenced in a study of cytomegalovirus exposure and HLA in healthy donors. Only in-frame clones appear in the TCRdb table, and some are missing; sequencing was by immunoSEQ multiplex PCR. There are 250,000 to 350,000 clones in the sample; approximately 85% occur only once, and approximately 0.95% lies in the top ten. The sample taken for sequencing was PBMCs. The receptors stem from a man under 40 in good health and CMV-seronegative.

In DNA form, the CDR3 reads TGTGCCAGCAGTGGACAGGGGGCAAGCTCCTACGAGCAGTACTTC. Protein sequence: CASSGQGASSYEQYF. The chain carries TRBV6-1 and TRBJ2-7; 10 bases are a match to TRBD1. Germline values: CDR1 MNHNS, CDR2 SASEGT. V was pared by 4 bases and J by 0 bases, with 3 bases of the junction left unmatched. The CDR3 covers 15 residues.

This clone was seen only a few times. The rearrangement uses TRBV18 and TRBJ2-7; D is unclear. CDR3 size: 14 residues. The V end lost 0 bases, the J end lost 1 base, and 7 bases lay between the germline ends. CDR1 and CDR2 from the germline V gene are KGHSH and LQKENI. The CDR3 region has the DNA TGTGCCAGCTCACCACCGTCCCTATCCTACGAGCAGTACTTC. Its protein product is CASSPPSLSYEQYF.

The rearrangement uses TRBV5-1 and TRBJ2-5; the D gene is possibly TRBD1 (5 bases). Germline V CDR1 and CDR2: SGHRS, YFSETQ. The CDR3 is made up of 14 amino acids. V gave up 0 bases and J gave up 1 base, with 7 bases separating them. CDR3 in amino acids: CASSLGTFQETQYF. In nucleotides, the CDR3 is TGCGCCAGCAGCTTGGGGACATTCCAAGAGACCCAGTACTTC.

The V and J genes are TRBV5-8 and TRBJ1-5; weak D call: TRBD1 (6 bases). The ends were cut back, 0 bases at V and 0 bases at J, with 10 bases in the middle. Germline lookup yields CDR1 SGHTS and CDR2 YDEGEE. The CDR3 is made up of 16 amino acids. Here the CDR3 DNA reads TGTGCCAGCAGCTTGGCAGGGGCTAATAGCAATCAGCCCCAGCATTTT. It yields the protein CASSLAGANSNQPQHF.

This chain connects TRBV12-5 to TRBJ1-1; possibly TRBD1 for D (6 bases). Germline CDR1 reads LGHNT; CDR2 reads FRNRAP. The V and J ends lost 1 base and 1 base respectively, with 13 bases between them. This CDR3 has 16 residues. CDR3 in amino acids: CASGLAGATQNTEAFF. CDR3 DNA: TGTGCTAGTGGTTTGGCAGGGGCAACCCAGAACACTGAAGCTTTCTTT.

The rearrangement uses TRBV7-9 and TRBJ2-5; the match to TRBD1 covers 7 bases. V trimming: 6 bases; J trimming: 7 bases; junction bases outside the gene matches: 8. Germline-derived CDR1 and CDR2 are SEHNR and FQNEAQ (reference sequence). The CDR3 sequence is 13 residues long. The CDR3 spells CASSSGTERTQYF. The DNA of the CDR3 is TGTGCCAGCAGTTCCGGGACAGAAAGGACCCAGTACTTC.

V is TRBV29-1 and J is TRBJ2-2; 11 bases match TRBD2. The germline V gene encodes CDR1 SQVTM and CDR2 ANQGSEA. This CDR3 is 16 amino acids long. With V trimmed by 4 bases and J by 3 bases, 7 bases remained unmatched. CDR3 nucleotide sequence: TGCAGCGTTGGGGTAGCGGGGGGGCCGGACACCGGGGAGCTGTTTTTT. This sequence encodes CSVGVAGGPDTGELFF.

The gene calls are TRBV5-1 and TRBJ1-6; D might be TRBD1 (5 bases). The CDR3 length is 14 residues. Trimming shortened V by 6 bases and J by 8 bases, and 15 bases separated the two germline ends. CDR1 is SGHRS, CDR2 YFSETQ, per germline. The CDR3 sequence is CASTSGYGDSPLHF. CDR3 sequence (DNA): TGCGCCAGCACCTCAGGGTATGGCGATTCACCCCTCCACTTT.

The gene calls are TRBV7-2 and TRBJ2-3; perhaps TRBD1 as D (6 bases). Germline values: CDR1 SGHTA, CDR2 FQGNSA. Trimming removed 3 bases at V and 0 bases at J, with 7 bases between. The CDR3 extends over 14 amino acids. CDR3 sequence: CASSFDRSTDTQYF. CDR3 nucleotide sequence: TGTGCCAGCAGCTTTGACAGGAGCACAGATACGCAGTATTTT.

The V and J genes are TRBV7-2 and TRBJ1-6; D is undetermined. This CDR3 region has 13 residues. Germline CDR1 and CDR2: SGHTA and FQGNSA. V lost 1 base and J 10 bases, leaving 8 bases between the germline ends. The CDR3 nucleotides are TGTGCCAGCAGCTTAGGCTTTGGCTCACCCCTCCACTTT. This codes for CASSLGFGSPLHF.

V gene TRBV6-1 combines with J gene TRBJ1-2; D is perhaps TRBD1 (5 bases). The germline CDR1 and CDR2 sequences are MNHNS and SASEGT. CDR3 size: 13 residues. Trimming removed 1 base from V and 8 bases from J, with 11 bases in between. The CDR3 is CASSEVQGGGYTF. The CDR3 DNA follows: TGTGCCAGCAGTGAAGTGCAGGGTGGAGGCTACACCTTC.

The chain combines TRBV27 with TRBJ1-5, with 7 bases matching TRBD1. The trim removed 5 bases at V and 4 bases at J, leaving 5 bases unmatched. This CDR3 comprises 14 residues. The germline V gene encodes CDR1 MNHEY and CDR2 SMNVEV (reference sequence). The CDR3 is CASSPKTGNQPQHF. The CDR3, as DNA: TGTGCCAGCAGTCCAAAGACAGGGAATCAGCCCCAGCATTTT.

This clone came up once. The CDR3 protein is CASSPSPRTAYNSPLHF. CDR3 in DNA: TGTGCCAGCAGCCCCTCCCCAAGGACAGCCTATAATTCACCCCTCCACTTT. The chain employs TRBV5-6 and TRBJ1-6, with a weak D call TRBD1 (6 bases). The CDR3 has 17 residues. Germline V gives CDR1 SGHDT, CDR2 YYEEEE. Trimming shortened V by 4 bases and J by 2 bases, and 16 bases separated the two germline ends.

The CDR3 protein is CASSSGTPTNTEAFF. The CDR3 DNA follows: TGTGCCAGCAGTTCGGGGACACCGACGAACACTGAAGCTTTCTTT. This chain links TRBV6-5 with TRBJ1-1; D possibly corresponds to TRBD1 (6 bases). This CDR3 is built from 15 residues. V shed 4 bases and J shed 1 base, with 13 bases lying between them. Per the germline V gene, CDR1 is MNHEY and CDR2 is SVGAGI.

This clone was counted a few times. The CDR3 spells CASSSQGASNNSPLHF. Written as DNA, the CDR3 is TGTGCCAGCAGTAGCCAGGGGGCCTCGAATAATTCACCCCTCCACTTT. The J gene is TRBJ1-6, the V gene TRBV2; 8 positions agree with TRBD1. Germline V gives CDR1 SNHLY, CDR2 FYNNEI. Trimming at V came to 5 bases and at J to 5 bases, leaving 8 bases not matched to a gene. The length of the CDR3 is 16 residues.